The 22 T cell receptor beta chains listed next were all sequenced from one sample in a study of CD8+ T cells in alopecia areata. Isolated RNA was reverse transcribed into cDNA used as the sequencing template. Some clones are missing from TCRdb's copy, which holds only in-frame ones; the method was immunoSEQ multiplex PCR. The table lists about 4,200 clones, around 65% of them singletons, with less than 20% in the top ten. Sequenced material: skin. These receptors were obtained from a human donor in good health.

The chain joins TRBV15 to TRBJ2-1; TRBD2 agrees at 7 bases. V lost 4 bases to trimming and J lost 4 bases; unmatched junction nucleotides: 7. CDR1 and CDR2 from the germline V gene are LNHNV and YYDKDF (reference sequence). The CDR3 covers 15 residues. CDR3 residues: CATSIAGEGYNEQFF. In nucleotides, the CDR3 is TGTGCCACCAGCATCGCGGGAGAGGGGTACAATGAGCAGTTCTTC.

The V gene is TRBV29-1, the J gene TRBJ2-1; no firm D call. Germline V gene lookup returns CDR1 SQVTM and CDR2 ANQGSEA. The CDR3 covers 14 residues. V was shortened by 4 bases and J by 4 bases, with 14 bases between the two germline ends. In nucleotides, the CDR3 is TGCAGCGTTGGTGCTCTCACGGGTTACAATGAGCAGTTCTTC. Protein: CSVGALTGYNEQFF.

The rearrangement links TRBV2 to TRBJ2-5; a possible D gene is TRBD2 (6 bases). Germline V gene data show CDR1 as SNHLY and CDR2 as FYNNEI. The CDR3 runs 15 residues. V was cut by 6 bases and J by 1 base, with 15 bases left in between. The CDR3 loop is CASSPPGLLQETQYF. The CDR3 bases are TGTGCCAGCAGCCCGCCGGGACTTCTCCAAGAGACCCAGTACTTC. The full variable domain, rest sourced from reference TRBV2 and TRBJ2-5, is EPEVTQTPSHQVTQMGQEVILRCVPISNHLYFYWYRQILGQKVEFLVSFYNNEISEKSEIFDDQFSVERPDGSNFTLKIRSTKLEDSAMYFCASSPPGLLQETQYFGPGTRLLVL.

This clone was seen only a few times. This rearrangement joins TRBV2 to TRBJ2-7; 9 nucleotides line up with TRBD2. From germline, CDR1 is SNHLY and CDR2 FYNNEI. The CDR3 runs 15 residues. Losses at the gene ends were 4 bases for V and 0 bases for J; bases not matched to a gene: 4. CDR3 amino acids: CASSAPAGGSYEQYF. The CDR3 nucleotides read TGTGCCAGCAGTGCCCCAGCGGGAGGCTCCTACGAGCAGTACTTC.

This clone was detected a few times. The rearrangement joins TRBV19 to TRBJ2-7; D is unclear. The CDR3 runs to 12 residues. The germline V gene encodes CDR1 LNHDA and CDR2 SQIVND (reference sequence). Trimming shortened V by 6 bases and J by 3 bases, and 9 bases separated the two germline ends. CDR3 sequence reads: CASSPGLYEQYF. The CDR3 nucleotides are TGTGCCAGTAGCCCGGGCCTCTACGAGCAGTACTTC.

This sequence joins TRBV6-5 and TRBJ2-5; 11 nucleotides agree with TRBD2. V dropped 3 bases and J dropped 0; count of bases not matched to a gene: 3. From germline, CDR1 is MNHEY and CDR2 SVGAGI. This CDR3 comprises 16 residues. CDR3 coding DNA: TGTGCCAGCAGTTATCGGGGACTAGCGGACCAAGAGACCCAGTACTTC. Amino acid sequence: CASSYRGLADQETQYF.

CDR3 sequence (DNA): TGTGCCAGCAGCGGGCGGACAGGGGGCGATGGCTACACCTTC. It translates to CASSGRTGGDGYTF. The V call is TRBV7-2, the J call TRBJ1-2, with 11 bases that match TRBD1. The CDR3 totals 14 residues. V lost 5 bases to trimming and J lost 6 bases; unmatched junction nucleotides: 5. The V gene's germline CDR1 is SGHTA and CDR2 FQGNSA. The full variable domain, in which reference TRBV7-2 and TRBJ1-2 provide the parts outside the CDR3, is GAGVSQSPSNKVTEKGKDVELRCDPISGHTALYWYRQSLGQGLEFLIYFQGNSAPDKSGLPSDRFSAERTGGSVSTLTIQRTQQEDSAVYLCASSGRTGGDGYTFGSGTRLTVV.

This rearrangement joins TRBV28 to TRBJ2-1, with 8 bases identical to TRBD2. The CDR3 has 15 amino acids. Looked up from germline, CDR1 is MDHEN and CDR2 is SYDVKM. V trimming: 5 bases; J trimming: 6 bases; junction bases outside the gene matches: 9. The CDR3 sequence is CASSRAGTRGNEQFF. The CDR3 DNA sequence: TGTGCCAGCAGTAGGGCCGGGACTAGAGGCAATGAGCAGTTCTTC.

This chain connects TRBV19 to TRBJ1-3; no clear D. V was clipped by 8 bases and J by 0 bases, with 17 bases between them. This CDR3 contains 16 residues. CDR1 and CDR2 (germline): LNHDA, SQIVND (reference sequence). The CDR3 nucleotides are TGTGCCAGTGCCCAACTGGACCCCTCCTCTGGAAACACCATATATTTT. Translated, it gives CASAQLDPSSGNTIYF.

The genes are TRBV11-2 and TRBJ2-2; the D is unclear. In germline, CDR1 is SGHAT, CDR2 FQNNGV. This CDR3 region has 14 residues. Trimming removed 5 bases from V and 0 bases from J, with 7 bases in between. The CDR3 sequence: CASSPYTNTGELFF. The CDR3 DNA sequence: TGTGCCAGCAGCCCGTATACGAACACCGGGGAGCTGTTTTTT.

The V and J genes are TRBV29-1 and TRBJ1-1; a possible D gene is TRBD1 (5 bases). The CDR3 covers 13 residues. V was shortened by 4 bases and J by 0 bases, with 9 bases between the two germline ends. In germline, CDR1 is SQVTM, CDR2 ANQGSEA. The DNA for the CDR3 is TGCAGCGTTGGGTTGGGGGTGAACACTGAAGCTTTCTTT. Residues: CSVGLGVNTEAFF.

The chain is built from TRBV4-2 and TRBJ2-7, with 8 positions matching TRBD1. V lost 4 bases, J lost 0 bases, and 5 bases stayed unmatched. This CDR3 comprises 15 residues. Per the germline V gene, CDR1 is LGHNA and CDR2 is YNFKEQ. The CDR3 is CASSRGTGPSYEQYF. CDR3 nucleotide sequence: TGTGCCAGCAGCCGAGGGACAGGACCCTCCTACGAGCAGTACTTC.

This rearrangement joins TRBV9 to TRBJ1-5, with D uncertain. V was trimmed by 0 bases and J by 9 bases, leaving 10 bases between them. The CDR3 is made up of 13 amino acids. Germline CDR1 reads SGDLS; CDR2 reads YYNGEE. CDR3 DNA: TGTGCCAGCAGCGTAGGTCCGATCGGGCCCCAGCATTTT. This gives the protein CASSVGPIGPQHF. The complete variable domain, with remaining parts taken from reference TRBV9 and TRBJ1-5, reads DSGVTQTPKHLITATGQRVTLRCSPRSGDLSVYWYQQSLDQGLQFLIQYYNGEERAKGNILERFSAQQFPDLHSELNLSSLELGDSALYFCASSVGPIGPQHFGDGTRLSIL.

The count of this clone is one. The rearrangement uses TRBV5-4 and TRBJ2-7, with 16 bases lining up with TRBD2. With the DNA end fitting TRBJ2-1 better, the J assignment may be wrong. The CDR3 runs to 16 residues. Germline loops: CDR1 SGHNT, CDR2 YYREEE (reference sequence). This chain's CDR3 is CASSLRGTSGGAEQFF. CDR3 in DNA: TGTGCCAGCAGCTTGCGAGGGACTAGCGGGGGGGCGGAGCAGTTCTTC.

The chain recombines TRBV6-5 with TRBJ2-2, with D unresolved. This CDR3 is 13 amino acids long. V lost 2 bases, J lost 3 bases, and 4 bases lay in between. Germline V gene sequence: CDR1 MNHEY, CDR2 SVGAGI. CDR3 coding DNA: TGTGCCAGCAGTTACGTTGACACCGGGGAGCTGTTTTTT. Encoded protein: CASSYVDTGELFF.

This chain uses TRBV10-3 with TRBJ1-2; D remains unclear. The CDR3 consists of 13 residues. V gave up 2 bases and J gave up 7 bases, with 11 bases separating them. Looked up from germline, CDR1 is ENHRY and CDR2 is SYGVKD. The CDR3 DNA follows: TGTGCCATCAGTGAGGAGGCAGAAGTTGGCTACACCTTC. Protein sequence: CAISEEAEVGYTF.

This rearrangement joins TRBV11-1 to TRBJ2-5; 8 bases are shared with TRBD1. Trimming cost V 4 bases and J 1 base; bases outside gene matches: 2. The CDR3 totals 14 residues. Per the germline V gene, CDR1 is SGHAT and CDR2 is FQDESV (reference sequence). CDR3 residues: CASSYGTGQETQYF. The CDR3 DNA reads TGTGCCAGCAGCTATGGGACAGGCCAAGAGACCCAGTACTTC.

The chain carries TRBV11-2 and TRBJ2-7, with a possible D match to TRBD2 (5 bases). V was pared by 1 base and J by 2 bases, with 12 bases between. The CDR3 length is 15 residues. Germline assignment: CDR1 SGHAT and CDR2 FQNNGV. The CDR3 nucleotides are TGTGCCAGCAGCTTAGCGGGGAGCACTCCCTACGAGCAGTACTTC. As protein: CASSLAGSTPYEQYF.

This chain connects TRBV29-1 to TRBJ2-1; 7 bases agree with TRBD1. Losses at the gene ends were 2 bases for V and 4 bases for J; bases not matched to a gene: 5. CDR3 length: 14 residues. Germline loops: CDR1 SQVTM, CDR2 ANQGSEA. The CDR3 nucleotides are TGCAGCGTTGAAATTGGGACAGTATACAATGAGCAGTTCTTC. This encodes CSVEIGTVYNEQFF.

The chain recombines TRBV27 with TRBJ2-4, with 8 bases matching TRBD2. Unmatched junction bases numbered 16, after V lost 1 base and J lost 8 bases. The CDR3 sequence is 18 residues long. The germline gives CDR1 MNHEY, CDR2 SMNVEV (reference sequence). The DNA for the CDR3 is TGTGCCAGCAGTTTATGCCTTACTCAGCGGGAGAAGAGGGACATTCAGTACTTC. It codes for CASSLCLTQREKRDIQYF.

The chain is built from TRBV30 and TRBJ2-2; D gene ambiguous. The germline gives CDR1 GTSNPN, CDR2 SVGIG (reference sequence). CDR3 length equals 13 residues. V lost 4 bases to trimming and J lost 3 bases, with 9 bases between them. The CDR3 loop is CAWTGQYTGELFF. As DNA, the CDR3 is TGTGCCTGGACAGGCCAGTACACCGGGGAGCTGTTTTTT.

The rearrangement uses TRBV7-2 and TRBJ2-2; weak D call: TRBD2 (6 bases). In germline, CDR1 is SGHTA, CDR2 FQGNSA. The CDR3 is 18 residues long. Trimming pared 5 bases from V and 6 bases from J, leaving 25 bases between. CDR3 residues: CASSHGGWRPKLPGELFF. In DNA, the CDR3 is TGTGCCAGCAGCCATGGGGGGTGGCGGCCGAAGTTACCCGGGGAGCTGTTTTTT.